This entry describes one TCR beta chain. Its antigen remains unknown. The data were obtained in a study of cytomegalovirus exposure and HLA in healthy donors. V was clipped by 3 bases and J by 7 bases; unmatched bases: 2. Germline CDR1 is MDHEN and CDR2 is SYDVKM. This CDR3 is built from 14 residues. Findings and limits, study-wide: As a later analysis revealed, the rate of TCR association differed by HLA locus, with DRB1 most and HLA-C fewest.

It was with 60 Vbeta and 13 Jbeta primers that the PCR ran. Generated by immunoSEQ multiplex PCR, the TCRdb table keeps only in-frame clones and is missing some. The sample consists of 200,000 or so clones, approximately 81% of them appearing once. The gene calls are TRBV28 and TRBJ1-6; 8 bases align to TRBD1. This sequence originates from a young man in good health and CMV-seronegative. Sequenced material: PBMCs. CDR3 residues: CASSLDRANSPLHF. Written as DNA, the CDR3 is TGTGCCAGCAGTTTGGACAGGGCCAATTCACCCCTCCACTTT.